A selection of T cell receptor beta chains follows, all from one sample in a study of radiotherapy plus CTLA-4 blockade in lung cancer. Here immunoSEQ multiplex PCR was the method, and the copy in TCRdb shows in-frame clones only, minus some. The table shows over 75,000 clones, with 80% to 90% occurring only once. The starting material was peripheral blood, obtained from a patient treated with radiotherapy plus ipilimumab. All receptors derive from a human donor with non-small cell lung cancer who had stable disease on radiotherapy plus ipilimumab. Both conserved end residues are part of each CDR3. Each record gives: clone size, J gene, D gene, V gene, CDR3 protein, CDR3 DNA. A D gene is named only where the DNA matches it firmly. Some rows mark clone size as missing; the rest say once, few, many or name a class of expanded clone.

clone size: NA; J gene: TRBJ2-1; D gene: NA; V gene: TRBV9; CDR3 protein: CASSVAGSPTYNEQFF; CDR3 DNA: TGTGCCAGCAGCGTAGCCGGGAGCCCGACCTACAATGAGCAGTTCTTC
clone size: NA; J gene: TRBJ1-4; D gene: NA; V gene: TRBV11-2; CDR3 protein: CASSPGQSNEKLFF; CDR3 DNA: TGTGCCAGCAGCCCAGGACAGAGTAATGAAAAACTGTTTTTT
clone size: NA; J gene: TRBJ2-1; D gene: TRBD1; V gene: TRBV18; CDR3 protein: CASSPRQGWDEQFF; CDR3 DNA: TGTGCCAGCTCACCGCGACAGGGATGGGATGAGCAGTTCTTC
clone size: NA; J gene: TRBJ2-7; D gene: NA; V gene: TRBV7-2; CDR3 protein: CASSHDRGAYEQYF; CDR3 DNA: TGTGCCAGCAGTCATGATCGGGGAGCCTACGAGCAGTACTTC
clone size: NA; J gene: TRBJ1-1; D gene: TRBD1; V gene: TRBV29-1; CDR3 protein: CSVLSPTGGEAFF; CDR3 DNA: TGCAGCGTTCTCTCCCCGACAGGGGGTGAAGCTTTCTTT
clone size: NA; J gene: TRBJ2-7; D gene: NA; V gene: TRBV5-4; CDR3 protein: CASSQPRDGSYEQYF; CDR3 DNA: TGTGCCAGCAGCCAGCCAAGGGACGGATCCTACGAGCAGTACTTC
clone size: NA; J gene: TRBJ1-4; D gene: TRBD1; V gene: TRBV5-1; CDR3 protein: CASSSGGAVEKLFF; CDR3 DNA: TGCGCCAGCAGTTCAGGGGGCGCGGTTGAAAAACTGTTTTTT
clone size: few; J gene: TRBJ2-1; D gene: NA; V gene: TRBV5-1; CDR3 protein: CASSLGGSYDEQFF; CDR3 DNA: TGCGCCAGCAGCTTGGGGGGTAGTTACGATGAGCAGTTCTTC
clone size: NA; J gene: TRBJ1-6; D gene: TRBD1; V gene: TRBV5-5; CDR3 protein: CASSLGDRASSPLHF; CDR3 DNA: TGTGCCAGCAGCTTGGGAGACAGGGCTAGTTCACCCCTCCACTTT
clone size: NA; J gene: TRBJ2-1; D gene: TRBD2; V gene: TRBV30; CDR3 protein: CAWSPGLVYDNEQFF; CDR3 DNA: TGTGCCTGGAGTCCGGGACTAGTTTACGACAATGAGCAGTTCTTC
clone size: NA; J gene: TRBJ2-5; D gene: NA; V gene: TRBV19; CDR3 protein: CASAGTPQRETQYF; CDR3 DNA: TGTGCCAGTGCCGGGACCCCCCAACGGGAGACCCAGTACTTC
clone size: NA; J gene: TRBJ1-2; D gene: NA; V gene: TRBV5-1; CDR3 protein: CASTNIGYGYTF; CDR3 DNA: TGCGCCAGCACCAACATCGGCTATGGCTACACCTTC
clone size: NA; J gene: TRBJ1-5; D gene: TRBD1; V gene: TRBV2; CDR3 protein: CASSERLWTGLRNQPQHF; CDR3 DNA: TGTGCCAGCAGTGAACGTCTTTGGACAGGGCTGCGCAATCAGCCCCAGCATTTT
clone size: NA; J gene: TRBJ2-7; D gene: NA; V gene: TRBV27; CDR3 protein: CASSLHSSYEQYF; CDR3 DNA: TGTGCCAGCAGTTTGCACAGCTCCTACGAGCAGTACTTC
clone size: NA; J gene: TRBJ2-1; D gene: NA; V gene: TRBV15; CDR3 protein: CATSRDKGLGAYNEQFF; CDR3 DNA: TGTGCCACCAGCAGAGATAAAGGGCTGGGTGCCTACAATGAGCAGTTCTTC
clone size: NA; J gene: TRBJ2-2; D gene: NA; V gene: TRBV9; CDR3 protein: CASSVDPSTGELFF; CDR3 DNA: TGTGCCAGCAGCGTAGACCCCTCGACCGGGGAGCTGTTTTTT
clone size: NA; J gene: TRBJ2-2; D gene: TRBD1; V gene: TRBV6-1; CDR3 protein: CASSDRQGAWRNTGELFF; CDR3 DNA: TGTGCCAGCAGTGACAGACAGGGGGCCTGGAGGAATACCGGGGAGCTGTTTTTT
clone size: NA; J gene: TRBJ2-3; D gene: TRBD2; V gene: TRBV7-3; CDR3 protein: CASSLGGASGGLTDTQYF; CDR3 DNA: TGTGCCAGCAGCTTAGGCGGCGCCAGCGGGGGGTTGACAGATACGCAGTATTTT
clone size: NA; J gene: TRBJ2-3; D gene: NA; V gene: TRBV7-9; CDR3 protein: CASSLWASESTDTQYF; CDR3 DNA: TGTGCCAGCAGCTTATGGGCTAGCGAAAGCACAGATACGCAGTATTTT
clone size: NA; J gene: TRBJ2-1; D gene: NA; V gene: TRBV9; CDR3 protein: CASSTSRGTSSYNEQFF; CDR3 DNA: TGTGCCAGCAGCACTTCCCGTGGGACCAGCTCCTACAATGAGCAGTTCTTC
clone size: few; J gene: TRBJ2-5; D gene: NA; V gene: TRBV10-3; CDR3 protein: CAISESGAGGETQYF; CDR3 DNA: TGTGCCATCAGTGAGTCTGGAGCAGGGGGGGAGACCCAGTACTTC
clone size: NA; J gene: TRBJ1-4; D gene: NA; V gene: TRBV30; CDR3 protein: CAWSVRKGGAEKLFF; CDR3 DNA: TGTGCCTGGAGTGTACGGAAAGGCGGGGCTGAAAAACTGTTTTTT
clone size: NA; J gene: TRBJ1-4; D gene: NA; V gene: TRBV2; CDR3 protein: CASSEWYKLFF; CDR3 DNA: TGTGCCAGCAGTGAATGGTATAAACTGTTTTTT
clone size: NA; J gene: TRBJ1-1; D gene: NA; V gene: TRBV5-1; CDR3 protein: CASSLVTGKNTEAFF; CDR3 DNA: TGCGCCAGCAGCTTAGTAACCGGAAAGAACACTGAAGCTTTCTTT
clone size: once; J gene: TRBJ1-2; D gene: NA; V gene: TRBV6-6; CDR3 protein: CASNPGTYGYTF; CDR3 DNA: TGTGCCAGCAACCCAGGGACCTATGGCTACACCTTC
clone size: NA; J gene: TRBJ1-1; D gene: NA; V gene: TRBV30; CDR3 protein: CASLIGVEAFF; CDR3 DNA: TGTGCCTCCCTAATCGGGGTTGAAGCTTTCTTT
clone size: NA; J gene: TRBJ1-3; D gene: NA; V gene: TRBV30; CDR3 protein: CAWSVMMSGNTIYF; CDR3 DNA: TGTGCCTGGAGCGTCATGATGTCTGGAAACACCATATATTTT
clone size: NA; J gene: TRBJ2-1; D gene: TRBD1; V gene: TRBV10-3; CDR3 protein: CAISESGTGHNEQFF; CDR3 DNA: TGTGCCATCAGTGAGTCCGGGACAGGACACAATGAGCAGTTCTTC
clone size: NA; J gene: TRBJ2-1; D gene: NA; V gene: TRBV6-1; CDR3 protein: CASSEHGAEQFF; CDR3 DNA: TGTGCCAGCAGTGAACACGGAGCTGAGCAGTTCTTC
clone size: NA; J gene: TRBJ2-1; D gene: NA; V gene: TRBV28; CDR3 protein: CASSLFRGRYNEQFF; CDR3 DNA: TGTGCCAGCAGTTTATTTCGGGGTCGATACAATGAGCAGTTCTTC
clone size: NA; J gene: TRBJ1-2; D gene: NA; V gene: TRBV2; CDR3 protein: CASSEVGQGYGYTF; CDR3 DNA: TGTGCCAGCAGTGAAGTCGGGCAGGGCTATGGCTACACCTTC
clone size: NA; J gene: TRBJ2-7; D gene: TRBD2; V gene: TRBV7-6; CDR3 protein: CASSRTSGYEQYF; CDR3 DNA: TGTGCCAGCAGCCGGACTAGCGGCTACGAGCAGTACTTC
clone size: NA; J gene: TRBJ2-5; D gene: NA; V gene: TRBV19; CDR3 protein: CASRGSGPETQYF; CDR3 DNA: TGTGCCAGTAGGGGAAGCGGCCCGGAGACCCAGTACTTC
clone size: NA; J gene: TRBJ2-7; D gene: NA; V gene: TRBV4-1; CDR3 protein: CASSQSRASYEQYF; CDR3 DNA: TGCGCCAGCAGCCAATCGCGGGCCTCCTACGAGCAGTACTTC
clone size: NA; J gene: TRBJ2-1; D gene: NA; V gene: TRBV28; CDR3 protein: CASSYSFLKYNNEQFF; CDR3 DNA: TGTGCCAGCAGCTATTCCTTCCTAAAGTACAACAATGAGCAGTTCTTC
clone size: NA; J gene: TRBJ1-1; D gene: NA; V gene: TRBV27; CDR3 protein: CASSSAGGNTEAFF; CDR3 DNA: TGTGCCAGCAGTTCCGCTGGCGGGAACACTGAAGCTTTCTTT
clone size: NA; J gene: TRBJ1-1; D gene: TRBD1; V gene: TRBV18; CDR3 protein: CASSLGTGAYTEAFF; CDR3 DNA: TGTGCCAGCTCACTTGGGACAGGAGCTTACACTGAAGCTTTCTTT
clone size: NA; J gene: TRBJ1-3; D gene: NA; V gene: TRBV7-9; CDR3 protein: CASSLYGRETGNTIYF; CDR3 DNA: TGTGCCAGCAGCTTATATGGCAGGGAAACTGGAAACACCATATATTTT
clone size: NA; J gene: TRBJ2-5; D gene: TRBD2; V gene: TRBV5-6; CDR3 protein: CASSSSGGTETQYF; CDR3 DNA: TGTGCCAGCAGCTCTAGCGGAGGGACAGAGACCCAGTACTTC
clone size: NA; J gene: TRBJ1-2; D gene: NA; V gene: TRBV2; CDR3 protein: CATPPGVYF; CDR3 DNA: TGTGCCACCCCCCCGGGAGTGTACTTC
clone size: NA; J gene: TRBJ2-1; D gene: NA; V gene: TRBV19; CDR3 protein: CASSPTHYNEQFF; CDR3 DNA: TGTGCCAGTAGTCCGACCCACTACAATGAGCAGTTCTTC
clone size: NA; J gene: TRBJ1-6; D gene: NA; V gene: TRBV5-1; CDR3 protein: CASSLAMGTSHSPLHF; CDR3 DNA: TGCGCCAGCAGCTTGGCCATGGGCACCTCACATTCACCCCTCCACTTT
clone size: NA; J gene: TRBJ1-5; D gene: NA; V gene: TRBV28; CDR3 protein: CASSIPEGGNQPQHF; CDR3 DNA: TGTGCCAGCAGTATCCCTGAGGGTGGCAATCAGCCCCAGCATTTT
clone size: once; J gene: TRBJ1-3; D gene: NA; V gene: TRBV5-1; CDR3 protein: CASSPTLGGDTIYF; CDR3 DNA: TGCGCCAGCAGCCCGACTCTTGGAGGAGACACCATATATTTT